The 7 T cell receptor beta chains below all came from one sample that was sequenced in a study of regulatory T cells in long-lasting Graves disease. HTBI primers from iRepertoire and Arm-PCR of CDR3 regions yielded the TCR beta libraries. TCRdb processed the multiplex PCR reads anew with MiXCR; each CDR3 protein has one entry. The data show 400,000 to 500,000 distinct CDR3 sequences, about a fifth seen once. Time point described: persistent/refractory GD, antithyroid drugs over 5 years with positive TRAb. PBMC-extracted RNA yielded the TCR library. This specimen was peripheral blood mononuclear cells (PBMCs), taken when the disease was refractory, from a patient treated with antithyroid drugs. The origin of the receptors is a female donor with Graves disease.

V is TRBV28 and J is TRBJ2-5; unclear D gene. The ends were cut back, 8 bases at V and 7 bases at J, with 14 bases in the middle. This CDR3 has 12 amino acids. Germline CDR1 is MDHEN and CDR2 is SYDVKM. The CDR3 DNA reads TGTGCCAGCGGACCGGCTGTTGCGACCCAGTACTTC. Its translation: CASGPAVATQYF.

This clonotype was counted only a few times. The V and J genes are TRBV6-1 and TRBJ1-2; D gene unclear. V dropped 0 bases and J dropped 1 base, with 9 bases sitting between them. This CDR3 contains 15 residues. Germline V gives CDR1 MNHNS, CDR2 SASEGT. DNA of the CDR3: TGTGCCAGCAGTGAAGCCAGGAGCTTTAACTATGGCTACACCTTC. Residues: CASSEARSFNYGYTF.

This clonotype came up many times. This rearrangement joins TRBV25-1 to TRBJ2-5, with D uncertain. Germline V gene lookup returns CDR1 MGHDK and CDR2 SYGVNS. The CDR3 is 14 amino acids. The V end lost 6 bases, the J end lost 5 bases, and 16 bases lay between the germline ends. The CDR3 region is CASSHEVGRETQYF. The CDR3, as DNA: TGTGCCAGCAGCCATGAGGTCGGGCGGGAGACCCAGTACTTC.

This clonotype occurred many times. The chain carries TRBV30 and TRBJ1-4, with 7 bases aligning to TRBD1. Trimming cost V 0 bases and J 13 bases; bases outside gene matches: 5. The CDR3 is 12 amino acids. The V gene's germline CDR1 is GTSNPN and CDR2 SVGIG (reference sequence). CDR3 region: CAWSVQGHTLFF. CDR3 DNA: TGTGCCTGGAGTGTACAGGGGCATACACTGTTTTTT.

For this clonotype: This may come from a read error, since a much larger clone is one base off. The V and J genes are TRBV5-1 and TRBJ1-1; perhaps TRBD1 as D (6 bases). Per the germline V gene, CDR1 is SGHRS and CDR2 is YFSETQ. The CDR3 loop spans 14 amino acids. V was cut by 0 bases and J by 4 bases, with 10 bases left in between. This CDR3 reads CASSLGTDSTEAFF. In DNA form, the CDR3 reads TGCGCCAGCAGCTTGGGGACAGATAGCACTGAAGCTTTCTTT.

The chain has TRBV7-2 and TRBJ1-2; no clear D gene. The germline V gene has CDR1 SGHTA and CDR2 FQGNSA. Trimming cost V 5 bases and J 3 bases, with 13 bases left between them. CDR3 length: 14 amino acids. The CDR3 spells CASSKPDGHYGYTF. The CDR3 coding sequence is TGTGCCAGCAGCAAGCCGGACGGGCACTATGGCTACACCTTC.

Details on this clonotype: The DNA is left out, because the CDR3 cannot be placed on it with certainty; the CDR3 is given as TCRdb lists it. The CDR3 here is CISVPEAPRRGGQMEKETQYF. The chain employs TRBV7-5 and TRBJ2-5; TRBD2 is the table's D call, not checked against the DNA. TRBV7-5 is given as a pseudogene. The CDR3 is 21 residues long, counting both termini.